This T cell receptor (beta chain) was found in a study of T cells in Graves' hyperthyroidism and ophthalmopathy. About the research overall: Peripheral blood was secured at the point of initial diagnosis, before any treatment.

Study-level results: Separating ophthalmopathy from stable hyperthyroidism was achieved by a 13 V-J model. Appearing also in blood were most of the thyroid clonotypes expanded above 0.001.

Remarks on this clonotype: Its matching antigen is unknown.

Authors of the study amplified TCR beta CDR3 regions from RNA transcripts. The HTBI primer set was used in a first-round RT-PCR of the TCR CDR3. Using its own MiXCR run on the multiplex PCR reads, TCRdb lists one record per CDR3 protein. The table shows about 530,000 distinct CDR3 sequences, with approximately 17% occurring only once. The specimen was blood. The clonotype comes from a woman between 18 and 30 years old with Graves' ophthalmopathy.

CDR3 nucleotide sequence: TGTGCCAGCAGTGGGACTGCCCTTGAAGCTTTCTTT. It encodes CASSGTALEAFF. The chain links TRBV6-1 to TRBJ1-1; D is uncertain. Looked up from germline, CDR1 is MNHNS and CDR2 is SASEGT. This CDR3 is built from 12 residues. V shed 4 bases and J shed 7 bases, with 10 bases lying between them.